A single sample is the source of the 6 T cell receptor beta chains below, sequenced in a study. MiXCR, run by TCRdb on the RT-PCR reads, gives a single entry per CDR3 protein. Here the sample spans about 680,000 distinct CDR3 sequences, over 12% being singletons. The sequenced sample consisted of memory CD4+ T cells from blood. All receptors come from a female donor in good health, serving as a healthy control.

The chain is built from TRBV6-5 and TRBJ1-2, with TRBD1 matching 9 bases. This CDR3 is 13 amino acids long. Germline CDR1 reads MNHEY; CDR2 reads SVGAGI. The V gene end was trimmed by 8 bases and the J gene end by 6 bases; junction bases not matched to a gene: 7. CDR3 sequence (DNA): TGTGCCAGCCGGACAGGGGTAATAAATGGCTACACCTTC. The encoded protein is CASRTGVINGYTF.

The rearrangement links TRBV7-2 to TRBJ1-2; D ambiguous. The V gene lost 5 bases and the J gene lost 4 bases, with 8 bases spanning the gap. The CDR3 extends over 12 amino acids. Germline CDR1 SGHTA, CDR2 FQGNSA. CDR3 bases: TGTGCCAGCAGCCCAGACACCTATGGCTACACCTTC. Residues: CASSPDTYGYTF. The entire variable domain, with the rest obtained from reference TRBV7-2 and TRBJ1-2, is as follows: GAGVSQSPSNKVTEKGKDVELRCDPISGHTALYWYRQSLGQGLEFLIYFQGNSAPDKSGLPSDRFSAERTGGSVSTLTIQRTQQEDSAVYLCASSPDTYGYTFGSGTRLTVV.

This clonotype has only a few counts. The J gene is TRBJ2-1, the V gene TRBV20-1, with D unclear. The CDR3 spans 10 residues. Germline lookup yields CDR1 DFQATT and CDR2 SNEGSKA (reference sequence). V lost 6 bases, J lost 7 bases, and 7 bases lay in between. This CDR3 is CSATGNEQFF. The CDR3, as DNA: TGCAGTGCGACTGGGAATGAGCAGTTCTTC.

In its sample, this clonotype was seen many times. The chain recombines TRBV27 with TRBJ2-3; D is undetermined. CDR3 length equals 15 residues. Trimming cost V 5 bases and J 0 bases, with 12 bases left between them. Germline V gives CDR1 MNHEY, CDR2 SMNVEV (reference sequence). CDR3 residues: CASSRTLESTDTQYF. The CDR3 DNA reads as TGTGCCAGCAGTAGGACCCTCGAGAGCACAGATACGCAGTATTTT.

This clonotype showed up just a few times. CDR3: CASSFYGTGIYEQYF. For the CDR3, the DNA is TGTGCCAGCAGCTTCTATGGGACAGGGATATACGAGCAGTACTTC. The chain employs TRBV7-2 and TRBJ2-7, with 9 bases fitting TRBD1. The CDR3 consists of 15 residues. Per germline, CDR1 SGHTA and CDR2 FQGNSA. V dropped 3 bases and J dropped 4; count of bases not matched to a gene: 7.

This clonotype has only a few counts. The chain carries TRBV10-3 and TRBJ2-1, with 12 bases lining up with TRBD2. CDR3 length: 15 residues. Trimming removed 3 bases from V and 8 bases from J; junction bases left unmatched: 5. CDR1 is ENHRY, CDR2 SYGVKD, per germline. The CDR3 region is CAISDRASGRDEQFF. The DNA of the CDR3 is TGTGCCATCAGTGATAGGGCTAGCGGGAGGGATGAGCAGTTCTTC.